This T cell receptor beta chain was sequenced in a study of shared clonotypes between healthy human individuals. An assay was performed, and its level was deep. TCRdb's copy holds only in-frame clones and misses some; the assay was immunoSEQ multiplex PCR. The sample holds some 2 million clones, roughly 94% seen once. The CDR3 spans 15 residues. The V gene lost 3 bases and the J gene lost 0 bases, with 12 bases spanning the gap. Germline values: CDR1 SQVTM, CDR2 ANQGSEA. Sequencing was performed on naive CD4+ T cells sorted from blood. Sample subset: CD45RA+ positively selected. This clonotype was obtained from a man between 18 and 35 years old in good health. This sequence joins TRBV29-1 and TRBJ1-5; unclear D gene. The CDR3 sequence is CSVDWEPYSNQPQHF. CDR3 nucleotide sequence: TGCAGCGTTGATTGGGAGCCGTATAGCAATCAGCCCCAGCATTTT. Full variable domain (rest looked up from reference TRBV29-1 and TRBJ1-5): SAVISQKPSRDICQRGTSLTIQCQVDSQVTMMFWYRQQPGQSLTLIATANQGSEATYESGFVIDKFPISRPNLTFSTLTVSNMSPEDSSIYLCSVDWEPYSNQPQHFGDGTRLSIL.